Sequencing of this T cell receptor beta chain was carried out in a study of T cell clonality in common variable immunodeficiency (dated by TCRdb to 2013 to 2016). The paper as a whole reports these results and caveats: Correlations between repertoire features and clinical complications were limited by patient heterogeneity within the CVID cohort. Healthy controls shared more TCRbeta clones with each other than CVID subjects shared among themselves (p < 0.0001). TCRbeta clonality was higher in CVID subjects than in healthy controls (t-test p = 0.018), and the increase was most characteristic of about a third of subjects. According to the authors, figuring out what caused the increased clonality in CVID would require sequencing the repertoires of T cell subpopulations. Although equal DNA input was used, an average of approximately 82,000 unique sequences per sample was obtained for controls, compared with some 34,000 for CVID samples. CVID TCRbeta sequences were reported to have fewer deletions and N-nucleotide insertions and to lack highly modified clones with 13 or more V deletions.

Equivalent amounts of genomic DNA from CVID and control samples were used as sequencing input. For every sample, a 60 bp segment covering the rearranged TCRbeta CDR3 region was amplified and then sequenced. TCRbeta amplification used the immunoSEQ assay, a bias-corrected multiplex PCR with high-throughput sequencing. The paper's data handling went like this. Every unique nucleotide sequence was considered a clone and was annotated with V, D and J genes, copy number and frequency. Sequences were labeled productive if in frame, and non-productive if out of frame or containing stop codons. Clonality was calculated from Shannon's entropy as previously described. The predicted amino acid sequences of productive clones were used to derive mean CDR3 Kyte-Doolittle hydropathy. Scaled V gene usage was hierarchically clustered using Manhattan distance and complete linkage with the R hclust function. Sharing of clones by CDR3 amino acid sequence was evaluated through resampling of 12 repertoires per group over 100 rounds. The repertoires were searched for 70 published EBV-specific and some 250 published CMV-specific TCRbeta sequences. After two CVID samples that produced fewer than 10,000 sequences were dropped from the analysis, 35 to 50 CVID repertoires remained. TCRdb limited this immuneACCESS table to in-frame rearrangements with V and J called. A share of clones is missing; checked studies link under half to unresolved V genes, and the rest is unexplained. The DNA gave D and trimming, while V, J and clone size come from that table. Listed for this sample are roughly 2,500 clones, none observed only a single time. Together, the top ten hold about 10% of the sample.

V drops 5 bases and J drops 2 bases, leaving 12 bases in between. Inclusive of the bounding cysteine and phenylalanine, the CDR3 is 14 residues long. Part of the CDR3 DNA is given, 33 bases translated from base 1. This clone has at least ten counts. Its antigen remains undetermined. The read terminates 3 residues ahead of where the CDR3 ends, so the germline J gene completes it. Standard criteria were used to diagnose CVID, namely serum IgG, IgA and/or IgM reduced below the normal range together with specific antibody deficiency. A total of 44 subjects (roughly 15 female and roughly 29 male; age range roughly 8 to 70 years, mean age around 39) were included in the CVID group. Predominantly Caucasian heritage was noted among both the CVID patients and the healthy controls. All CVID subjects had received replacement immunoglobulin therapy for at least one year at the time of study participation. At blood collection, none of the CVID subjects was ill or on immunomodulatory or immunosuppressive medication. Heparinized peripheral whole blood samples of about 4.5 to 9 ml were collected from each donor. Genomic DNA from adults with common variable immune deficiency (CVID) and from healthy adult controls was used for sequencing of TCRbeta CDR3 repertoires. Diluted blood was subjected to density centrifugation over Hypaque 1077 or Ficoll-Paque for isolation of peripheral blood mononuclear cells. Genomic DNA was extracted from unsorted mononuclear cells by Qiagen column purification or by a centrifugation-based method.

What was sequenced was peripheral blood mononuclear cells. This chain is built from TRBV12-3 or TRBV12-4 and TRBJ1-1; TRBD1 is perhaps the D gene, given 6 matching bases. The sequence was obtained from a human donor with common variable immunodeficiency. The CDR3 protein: CASSLRTANTEAFF. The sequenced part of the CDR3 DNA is TGTGCCAGCAGTCTTAGGACAGCCAACACTGAA.